This entry concerns a single TCR beta chain. The data derive from a study of blood T cell repertoires in COVID-19. The wider study: There were acute and convalescent COVID-19 samples, and they came from the United States, Italy and Spain. PBMCs, B-cell-depleted T cells, or T cells provided the cDNA or gDNA that made up the material.

The V and J ends lost 6 bases and 10 bases respectively, with 15 bases between them. Looked up from germline, CDR1 is KGHDR and CDR2 is SFDVKD. The CDR3 spans 13 residues. Methods used by the authors: Reference gene primer amplification gave nucleated cell count estimates. Sequencing was performed with immunoSEQ multiplex PCR; in TCRdb, only in-frame clones are kept and a portion is missing. V, J and clone size are taken as reported in that table, and D and trimming were inferred from the DNA itself. The sample lists 70,000 to 100,000 clones; approximately 90% were seen once. The TCR comes from a woman aged 80 or older with active COVID-19. Sequenced: peripheral blood. The rearrangement uses TRBV24-1 and TRBJ2-4; TRBD2 might be the D (5 bases). CDR3 region: CATSKGYRDIQYF. CDR3 DNA: TGTGCCACCAGTAAGGGATACCGGGATATTCAGTACTTC.